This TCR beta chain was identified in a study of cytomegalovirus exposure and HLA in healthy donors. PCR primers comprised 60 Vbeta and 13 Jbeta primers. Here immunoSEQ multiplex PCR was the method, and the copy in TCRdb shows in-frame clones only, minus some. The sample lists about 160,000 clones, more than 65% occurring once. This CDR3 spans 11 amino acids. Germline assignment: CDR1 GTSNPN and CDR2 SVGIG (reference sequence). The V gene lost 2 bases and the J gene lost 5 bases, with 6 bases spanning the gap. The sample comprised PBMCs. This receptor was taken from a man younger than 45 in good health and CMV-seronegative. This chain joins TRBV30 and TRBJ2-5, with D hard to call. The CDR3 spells CAWSPQETQYF. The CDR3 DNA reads TGTGCCTGGAGTCCTCAGGAGACCCAGTACTTC.